The rows below give T cell receptor beta chains drawn from one sample of a study of identical twins. TCRdb ran MiXCR on the 5' RACE reads and lists one entry per CDR3 protein. This table holds around 250,000 distinct CDR3 sequences, about 13% found once. The data also belong to a second study, concerning yellow fever vaccine responses in identical twins.

Sequenced input: memory (CD45RO+) T cells sorted from blood. Receptors originate from a woman aged 18-29 years in good health. Both conserved end residues are part of each CDR3. A D gene is named only where the DNA matches it firmly. Clone size is not always given. Where it is, it says once, few, many or a class for expanded clones.

size	V	D	J	DNA	CDR3
few	TRBV28	NA	TRBJ1-1	TGTGCCAGCAGTACCGGTGCAGCGGTGAACACTGAAGCTTTCTTT	CASSTGAAVNTEAFF
NA	TRBV28	NA	TRBJ2-7	TGTGCCAGCAGTGACAGTTCTTCTATCCACTACGAGCAGTACTTC	CASSDSSSIHYEQYF
NA	TRBV7-2	TRBD2	TRBJ2-7	TGTGCCAGCAGCGCACTTAGCGGGAGGGGAGGCGAGCAGTACTTC	CASSALSGRGGEQYF
NA	TRBV3-1	NA	TRBJ2-5	TGTGCCAGCAGCCAAGTCGTCCAGGGGGAGACCCAGTACTTC	CASSQVVQGETQYF
NA	TRBV15	NA	TRBJ2-2	TGTGCCACGAGAAGGGATCAGGCCGGGGGGGAGCTGTTTTTT	CATRRDQAGGELFF
many	TRBV20-1	NA	TRBJ2-3	TGCAGTGCTAGAGATCTGGCAGTTAGCACAGATACGCAGTATTTT	CSARDLAVSTDTQYF
NA	TRBV6-5	NA	TRBJ2-7	TGTGCCAGCAGTTACGGGTCAGGGGGGATCTACGAGCAGTACTTC	CASSYGSGGIYEQYF
many	TRBV12-3/TRBV12-4	NA	TRBJ2-1	TGTGCCAGCAGTTTCCGGGAACCCATCACTGAGCAGTTCTTC	CASSFREPITEQFF
few	TRBV20-1	NA	TRBJ2-3	TGCAGTGCCCCGGGACGCAGGGCGAAAGATACGCAGTATTTT	CSAPGRRAKDTQYF
NA	TRBV6-4	TRBD1	TRBJ2-1	TGTGCCAGCAGTCCCGGACAGGGGGGTGATGAGCAGTTCTTC	CASSPGQGGDEQFF
few	TRBV7-3	NA	TRBJ2-3	TGTGCCAGCAGCTTATCCCAAACTAGTTTCGATACGCAGTATTTT	CASSLSQTSFDTQYF
few	TRBV20-1	NA	TRBJ2-2	TGCAGTGCATCTCTGGACACCGGGGAGCTGTTTTTT	CSASLDTGELFF
NA	TRBV5-1	TRBD2	TRBJ2-1	TGCGCCAGCAGCTTGGATCGACTAGCGGGGGCAAGTGAGCAGTTCTTC	CASSLDRLAGASEQFF
NA	TRBV6-2/TRBV6-3	NA	TRBJ1-5	TGTGCCAGCAGTTACGCGCAGGGAGGGTATCAGCCCCAGCATTTT	CASSYAQGGYQPQHF
many	TRBV20-1	TRBD2	TRBJ2-7	TGCAGTGCGCCCCTCGGGGGGGGAATTTTAGGGCTTTACGAGCAGTACTTC	CSAPLGGGILGLYEQYF
many	TRBV27	TRBD2	TRBJ2-7	TGTGCCAGCAGTTACGGACTAGCGGGAGGGTACGAGCAGTACTTC	CASSYGLAGGYEQYF
few	TRBV20-1	NA	TRBJ2-4	TGCAGTGCTAGTGGTCCCCCGGTGATAGCCAAAAACATTCAGTACTTC	CSASGPPVIAKNIQYF
few	TRBV19	TRBD1	TRBJ2-1	TGTGCCAGTAGCCTACAGGGGGACAATGAGCAGTTCTTC	CASSLQGDNEQFF
NA	TRBV28	NA	TRBJ1-1	TGTGCCAGCAGTTCTAGGACTACCTCAGCTTTCTTT	CASSSRTTSAFF
NA	TRBV7-2	NA	TRBJ2-5	TGTGCCAGCAGCTCCGGACAGCAACAAGAGACCCAGTACTTC	CASSSGQQQETQYF
many	TRBV5-6	NA	TRBJ1-2	TGTGCCAGCAGCTTGGTGACTGGCTCAAGGCCTGGCTACACCTTC	CASSLVTGSRPGYTF
NA	TRBV6-2/TRBV6-3	NA	TRBJ2-3	TGTGCCAGCATCGGCCTGGGGACAGATACGCAGTATTTT	CASIGLGTDTQYF
NA	TRBV15	NA	TRBJ2-3	TGTGCCACCAGCAGGGAGTCGACAGGAGGCACAGATACGCAGTATTTT	CATSRESTGGTDTQYF
few	TRBV20-1	NA	TRBJ1-5	TGCAGTGCTAAGACTCGCCTCCCGGGGAAGCCCCAGCATTTT	CSAKTRLPGKPQHF
few	TRBV27	NA	TRBJ2-4	TGTGCCAGCAGTTTATCCGGAGCCAAAAACATTCAGTACTTC	CASSLSGAKNIQYF
NA	TRBV20-1	TRBD2	TRBJ2-3	TGCAGTGCCCCGACTAGCGGGGAAGATACGCAGTATTTT	CSAPTSGEDTQYF
few	TRBV2	NA	TRBJ2-5	TGTGCCAGCATGGCTGGACAGCAAGAGACCCAGTACTTC	CASMAGQQETQYF
many	TRBV6-2/TRBV6-3	NA	TRBJ2-3	TGTGCCAGCACCACGGGGGTAGACACAGATACGCAGTATTTT	CASTTGVDTDTQYF
few	TRBV7-2	NA	TRBJ1-6	TGTGCCAGCAGCTCGACCGGGGGTTCACCCCTCCACTTT	CASSSTGGSPLHF
NA	TRBV20-1	NA	TRBJ2-3	TGCAGTGCTAGAGTAACAGATACGCAGTATTTT	CSARVTDTQYF
NA	TRBV30	NA	TRBJ2-1	TGTGCCTGGAGTGAGCCGGGCGAGCAGTTCTTC	CAWSEPGEQFF
few	TRBV7-2	NA	TRBJ2-1	TGTGCCAGCAGCTTTGGTATTAGCAATGAGCAGTTCTTC	CASSFGISNEQFF
NA	TRBV2	NA	TRBJ2-5	TGTGCCAGCAGTAACCGGGACGGGCAAGAGACCCAGTACTTC	CASSNRDGQETQYF
many	TRBV15	NA	TRBJ2-5	TGTGCCACCAGCAGGCAGGACTTTCAGTACCAAGAGACCCAGTACTTC	CATSRQDFQYQETQYF
many	TRBV6-5	NA	TRBJ2-1	TGTGCCAGCAGTTTGCGAACAACAAACAATGAGCAGTTCTTC	CASSLRTTNNEQFF
few	TRBV20-1	NA	TRBJ2-7	TGCAGTGCTAGAGATACCCAGCGGGCGTTATCCTACGAGCAGTACTTC	CSARDTQRALSYEQYF
many	TRBV4-2	TRBD2	TRBJ2-7	TGTGCCAGCAGCTCCCCGGGGGGCTACGAGCAGTACTTC	CASSSPGGYEQYF
few	TRBV7-2	TRBD2	TRBJ2-1	TGTGCCAGCAGCTGGACTAGCGGGAGCTACAATGAGCAGTTCTTC	CASSWTSGSYNEQFF
NA	TRBV24-1	NA	TRBJ2-2	TGTGCCACCAGTGATGCCCGGGACACCGGGGAGCTGTTTTTT	CATSDARDTGELFF
NA	TRBV20-1	NA	TRBJ2-3	TGCAGTGCTAGGTGGCAGCTTAGCACAGATACGCAGTATTTT	CSARWQLSTDTQYF
few	TRBV2	TRBD1	TRBJ2-7	TGTGCCAGCAGGAGACAGGGGGGTGCCTACGAGCAGTACTTC	CASRRQGGAYEQYF
NA	TRBV7-9	NA	TRBJ1-3	TGTGCCAGCAGCGCTATCTCGTCGCGAAACACCATATATTTT	CASSAISSRNTIYF
NA	TRBV11-2	NA	TRBJ2-1	TGTGCCAGCAGCCTCAATCCGGGCAGGGGCGATGAGCAGTTCTTC	CASSLNPGRGDEQFF
NA	TRBV12-3/TRBV12-4	TRBD2	TRBJ2-7	TGTGCCAGCAGTCCCTTAGCGGGCAAAACCTCCTACGAGCAGTACTTC	CASSPLAGKTSYEQYF
NA	TRBV5-1	NA	TRBJ2-5	TGCGCCAGCAGCTTGGGGGTGACAGCAAACCTCTTTCAAGAGACCCAGTACTTC	CASSLGVTANLFQETQYF
NA	TRBV5-1	NA	TRBJ2-5	TGCGCCAGCAGCTGGCAGGGGTTAGAGACCCAGTACTTC	CASSWQGLETQYF
NA	TRBV11-2	TRBD2	TRBJ2-3	TGTGCCAGCAGCCCCCGTGAGTCTAGCGGGAGGCCCACAGATACGCAGTATTTT	CASSPRESSGRPTDTQYF